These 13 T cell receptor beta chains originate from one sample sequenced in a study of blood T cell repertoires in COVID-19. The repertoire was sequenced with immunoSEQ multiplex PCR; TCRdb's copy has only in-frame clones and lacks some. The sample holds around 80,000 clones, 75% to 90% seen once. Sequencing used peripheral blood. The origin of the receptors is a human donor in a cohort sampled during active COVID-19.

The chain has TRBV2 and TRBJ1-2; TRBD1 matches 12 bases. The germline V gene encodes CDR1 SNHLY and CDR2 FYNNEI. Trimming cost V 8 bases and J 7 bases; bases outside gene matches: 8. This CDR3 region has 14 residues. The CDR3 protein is CASWDRGLSVGYTF. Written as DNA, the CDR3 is TGTGCCAGCTGGGACAGGGGGCTTTCGGTTGGCTACACCTTC.

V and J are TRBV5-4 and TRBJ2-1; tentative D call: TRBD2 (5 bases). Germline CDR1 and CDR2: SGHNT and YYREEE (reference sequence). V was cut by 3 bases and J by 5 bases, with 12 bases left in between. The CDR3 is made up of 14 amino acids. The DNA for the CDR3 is TGTGCCAGCAGCTCGCCGAGGGCCGACAATGAGCAGTTCTTC. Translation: CASSSPRADNEQFF.

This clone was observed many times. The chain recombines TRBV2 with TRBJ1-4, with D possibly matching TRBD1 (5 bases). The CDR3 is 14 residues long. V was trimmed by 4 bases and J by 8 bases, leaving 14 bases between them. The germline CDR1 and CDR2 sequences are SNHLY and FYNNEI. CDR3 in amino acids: CASSADRQGEKLFF. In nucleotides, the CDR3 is TGTGCCAGCAGTGCCGACAGACAAGGGGAAAAACTGTTTTTT. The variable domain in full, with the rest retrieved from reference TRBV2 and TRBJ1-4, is EPEVTQTPSHQVTQMGQEVILRCVPISNHLYFYWYRQILGQKVEFLVSFYNNEISEKSEIFDDQFSVERPDGSNFTLKIRSTKLEDSAMYFCASSADRQGEKLFFGSGTQLSVL.

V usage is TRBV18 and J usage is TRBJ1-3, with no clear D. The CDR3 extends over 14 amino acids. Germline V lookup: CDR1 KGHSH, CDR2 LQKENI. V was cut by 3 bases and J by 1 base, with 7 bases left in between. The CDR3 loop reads CASSPGGSGNTIYF. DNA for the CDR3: TGTGCCAGCTCACCCGGAGGGTCTGGAAACACCATATATTTT.

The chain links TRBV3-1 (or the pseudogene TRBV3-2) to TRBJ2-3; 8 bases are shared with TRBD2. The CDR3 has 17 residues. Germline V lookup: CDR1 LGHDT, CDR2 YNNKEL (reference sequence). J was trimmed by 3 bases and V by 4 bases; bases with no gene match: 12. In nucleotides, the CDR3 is TGTGCCAGCAGCCCGGGGTACGGGGGGGCTGGAACAGATACGCAGTATTTT. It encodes CASSPGYGGAGTDTQYF.

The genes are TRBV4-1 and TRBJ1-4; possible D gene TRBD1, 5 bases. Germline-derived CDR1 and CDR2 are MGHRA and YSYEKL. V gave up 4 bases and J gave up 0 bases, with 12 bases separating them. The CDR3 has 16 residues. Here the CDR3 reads CASSPGLTATNEKLFF. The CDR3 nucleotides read TGCGCCAGCAGCCCGGGACTGACCGCAACTAATGAAAAACTGTTTTTT.

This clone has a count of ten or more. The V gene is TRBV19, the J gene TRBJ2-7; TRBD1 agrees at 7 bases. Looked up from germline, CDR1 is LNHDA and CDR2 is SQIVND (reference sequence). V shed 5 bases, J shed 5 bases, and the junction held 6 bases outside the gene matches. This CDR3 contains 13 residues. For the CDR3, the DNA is TGTGCCAGTAGTTCGGGACAGTGGAACGAGCAGTACTTC. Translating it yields CASSSGQWNEQYF.

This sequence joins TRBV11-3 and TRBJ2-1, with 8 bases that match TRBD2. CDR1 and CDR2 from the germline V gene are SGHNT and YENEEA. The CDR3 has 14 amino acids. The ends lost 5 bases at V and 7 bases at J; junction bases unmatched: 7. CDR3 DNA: TGTGCCAGCAGCCTACGGGCGGGGGGTAATGAGCAGTTCTTC. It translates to CASSLRAGGNEQFF.

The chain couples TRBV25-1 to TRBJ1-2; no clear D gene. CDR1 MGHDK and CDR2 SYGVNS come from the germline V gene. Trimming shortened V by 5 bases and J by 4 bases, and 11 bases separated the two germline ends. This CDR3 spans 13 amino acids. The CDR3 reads CASSLQTFYGYTF. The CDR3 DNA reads TGTGCCAGCAGTCTACAGACCTTCTATGGCTACACCTTC.

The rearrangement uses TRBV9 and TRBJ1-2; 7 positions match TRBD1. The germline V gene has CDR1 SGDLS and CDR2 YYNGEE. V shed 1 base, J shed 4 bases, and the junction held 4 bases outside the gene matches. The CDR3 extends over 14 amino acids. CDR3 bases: TGTGCCAGCAGCGTAAGACAGGGCAGCTATGGCTACACCTTC. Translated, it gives CASSVRQGSYGYTF.

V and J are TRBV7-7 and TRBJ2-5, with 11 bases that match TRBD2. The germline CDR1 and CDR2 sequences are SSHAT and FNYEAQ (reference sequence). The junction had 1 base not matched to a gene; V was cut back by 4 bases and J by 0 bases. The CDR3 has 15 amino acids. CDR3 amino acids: CASSSSGGYQETQYF. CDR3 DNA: TGTGCCAGCAGCTCTAGCGGGGGGTACCAAGAGACCCAGTACTTC.

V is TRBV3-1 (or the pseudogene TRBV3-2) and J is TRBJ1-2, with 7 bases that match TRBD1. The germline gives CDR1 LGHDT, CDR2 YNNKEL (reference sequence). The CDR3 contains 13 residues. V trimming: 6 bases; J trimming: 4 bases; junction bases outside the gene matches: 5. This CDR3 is CASRKTGLYGYTF. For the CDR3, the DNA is TGTGCCAGCAGAAAGACAGGGCTCTATGGCTACACCTTC.

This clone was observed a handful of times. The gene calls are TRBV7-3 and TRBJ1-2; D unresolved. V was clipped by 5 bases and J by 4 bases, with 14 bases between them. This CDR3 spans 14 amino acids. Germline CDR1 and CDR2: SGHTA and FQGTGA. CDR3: CASSPQAGLYGYTF. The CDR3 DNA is TGTGCCAGCAGCCCTCAGGCGGGCCTCTATGGCTACACCTTC.